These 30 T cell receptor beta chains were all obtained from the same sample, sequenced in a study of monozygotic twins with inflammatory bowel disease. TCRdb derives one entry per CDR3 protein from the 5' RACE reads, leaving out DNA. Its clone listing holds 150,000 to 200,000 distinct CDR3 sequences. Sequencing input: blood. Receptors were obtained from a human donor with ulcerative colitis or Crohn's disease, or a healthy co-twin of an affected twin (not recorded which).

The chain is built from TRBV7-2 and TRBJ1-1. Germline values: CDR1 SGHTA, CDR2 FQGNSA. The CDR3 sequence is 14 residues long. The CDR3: CASSCRHGNTEAFF.

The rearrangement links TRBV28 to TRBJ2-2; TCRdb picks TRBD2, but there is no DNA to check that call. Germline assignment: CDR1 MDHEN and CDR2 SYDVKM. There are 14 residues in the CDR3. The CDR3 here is CASQTPRFAGELFF.

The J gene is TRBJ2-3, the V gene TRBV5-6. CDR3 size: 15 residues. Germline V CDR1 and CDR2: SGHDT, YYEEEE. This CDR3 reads CASSLPSGITDTQYF.

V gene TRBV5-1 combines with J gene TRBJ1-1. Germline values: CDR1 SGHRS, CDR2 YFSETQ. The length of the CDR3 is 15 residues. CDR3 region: CASSLARALNTEAFF.

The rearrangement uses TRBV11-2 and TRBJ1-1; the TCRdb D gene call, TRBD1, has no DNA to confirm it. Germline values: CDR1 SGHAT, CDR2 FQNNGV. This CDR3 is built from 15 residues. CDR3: CASSLGPGQGSEAFF.

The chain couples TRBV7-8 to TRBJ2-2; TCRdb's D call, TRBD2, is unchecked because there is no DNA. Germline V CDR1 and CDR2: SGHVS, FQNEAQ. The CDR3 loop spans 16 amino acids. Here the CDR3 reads CASSTAGGGNTGELFF.

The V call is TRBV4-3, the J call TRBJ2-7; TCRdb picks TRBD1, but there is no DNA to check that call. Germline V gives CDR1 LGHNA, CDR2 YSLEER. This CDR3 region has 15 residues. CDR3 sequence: CASSRQTDPSYEQYF.

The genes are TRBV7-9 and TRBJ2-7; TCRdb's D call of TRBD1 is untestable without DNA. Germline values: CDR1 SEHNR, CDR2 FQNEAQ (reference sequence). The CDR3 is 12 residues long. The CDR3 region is CASSLGQRDLYF.

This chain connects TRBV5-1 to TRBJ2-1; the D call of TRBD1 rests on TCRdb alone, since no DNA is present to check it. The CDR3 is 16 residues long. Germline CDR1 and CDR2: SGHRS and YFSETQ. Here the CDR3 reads CASSVGGNSPYNEQFF.

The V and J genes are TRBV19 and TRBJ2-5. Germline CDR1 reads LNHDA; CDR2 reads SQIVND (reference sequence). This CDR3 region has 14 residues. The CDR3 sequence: CASSRIGVQETQYF. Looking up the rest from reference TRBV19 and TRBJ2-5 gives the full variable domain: DGGITQSPKYLFRKEGQNVTLSCEQNLNHDAMYWYRQDPGQGLRLIYYSQIVNDFQKGDIAEGYSVSREKKESFPLTVTSAQKNPTAFYLCASSRIGVQETQYFGPGTRLLVL.

This CDR3 is CASSSGTTDHYNEQFF. This chain links TRBV11-1 with TRBJ2-1; the TCRdb D gene call, TRBD1, has no DNA to confirm it. CDR1 and CDR2 from the germline V gene are SGHAT and FQDESV (reference sequence). The CDR3 covers 16 residues. Full variable domain (outside the CDR3, taken from reference TRBV11-1 and TRBJ2-1): EAEVAQSPRYKITEKSQAVAFWCDPISGHATLYWYRQILGQGPELLVQFQDESVVDDSQLPKDRFSAERLKGVDSTLKIQPAELGDSAMYLCASSSGTTDHYNEQFFGPGTRLTVL.

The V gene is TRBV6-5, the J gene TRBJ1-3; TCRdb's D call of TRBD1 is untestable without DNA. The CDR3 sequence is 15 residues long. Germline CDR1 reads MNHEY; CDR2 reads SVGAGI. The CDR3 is CASRRTQSSGNTIYF.

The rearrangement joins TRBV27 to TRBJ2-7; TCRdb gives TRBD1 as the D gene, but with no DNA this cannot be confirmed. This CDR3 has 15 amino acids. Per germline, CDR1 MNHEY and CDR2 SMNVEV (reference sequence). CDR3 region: CASSLGPGPSYEQYF.

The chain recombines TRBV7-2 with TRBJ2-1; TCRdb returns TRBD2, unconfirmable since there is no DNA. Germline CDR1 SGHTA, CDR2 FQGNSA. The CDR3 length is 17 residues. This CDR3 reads CASSSRSGRAWGNEQFF.

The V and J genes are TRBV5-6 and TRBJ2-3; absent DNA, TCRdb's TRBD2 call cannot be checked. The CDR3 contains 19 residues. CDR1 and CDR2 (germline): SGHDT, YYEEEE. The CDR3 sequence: CASSGASTSGGSSTDTQYF.

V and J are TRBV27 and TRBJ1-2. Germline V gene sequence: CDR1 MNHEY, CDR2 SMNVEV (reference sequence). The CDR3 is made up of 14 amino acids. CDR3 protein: CASSPTVLSPGYTF.

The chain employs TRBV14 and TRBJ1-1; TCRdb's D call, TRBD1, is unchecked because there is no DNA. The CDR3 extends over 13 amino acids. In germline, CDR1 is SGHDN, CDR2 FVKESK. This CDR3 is CASSPLSRGEAFF.

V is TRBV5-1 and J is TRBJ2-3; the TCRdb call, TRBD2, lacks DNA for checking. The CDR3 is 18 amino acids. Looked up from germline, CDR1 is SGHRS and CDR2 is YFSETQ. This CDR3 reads CASIPRGRLAGGPDTQYF.

CDR3 sequence reads: CASSLDATGELFF. The chain couples TRBV5-1 to TRBJ2-2. Germline CDR1 and CDR2: SGHRS and YFSETQ. This CDR3 has 13 residues.

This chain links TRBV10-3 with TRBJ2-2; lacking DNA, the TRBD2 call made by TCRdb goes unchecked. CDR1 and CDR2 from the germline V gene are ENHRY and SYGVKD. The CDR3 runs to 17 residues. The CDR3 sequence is CAITPVGGLAGAGELFF.

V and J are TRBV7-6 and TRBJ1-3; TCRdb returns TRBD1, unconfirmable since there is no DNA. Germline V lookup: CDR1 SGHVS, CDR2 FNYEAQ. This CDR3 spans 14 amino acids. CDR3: CASSTTDYGNTIYF.

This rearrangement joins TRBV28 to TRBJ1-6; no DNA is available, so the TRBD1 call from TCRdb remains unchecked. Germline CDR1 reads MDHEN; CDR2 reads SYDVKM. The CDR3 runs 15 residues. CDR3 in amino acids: CASSPWTGDVSPLHF.

The CDR3 loop is CASSRDSVYNEQFF. The J gene is TRBJ2-1, the V gene TRBV5-1; the TRBD2 assignment by TCRdb is unverifiable without DNA. The CDR3 has 14 residues. CDR1 and CDR2 from the germline V gene are SGHRS and YFSETQ.

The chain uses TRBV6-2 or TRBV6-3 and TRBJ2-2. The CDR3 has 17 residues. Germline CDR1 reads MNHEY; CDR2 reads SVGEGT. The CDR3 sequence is CASNNPTLSVASGELFF.

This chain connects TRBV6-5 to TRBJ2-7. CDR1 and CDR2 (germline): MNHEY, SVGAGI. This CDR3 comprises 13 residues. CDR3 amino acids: CARRRQDPYEQYF.

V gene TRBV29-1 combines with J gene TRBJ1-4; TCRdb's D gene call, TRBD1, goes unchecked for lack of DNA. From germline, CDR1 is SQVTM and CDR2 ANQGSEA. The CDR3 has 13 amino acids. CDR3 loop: CSVVRQGGEKLFF.

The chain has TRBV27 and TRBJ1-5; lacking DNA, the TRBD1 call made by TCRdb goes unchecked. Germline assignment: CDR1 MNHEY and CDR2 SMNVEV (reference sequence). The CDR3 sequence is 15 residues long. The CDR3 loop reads CASSFRTGVNQPQHF.

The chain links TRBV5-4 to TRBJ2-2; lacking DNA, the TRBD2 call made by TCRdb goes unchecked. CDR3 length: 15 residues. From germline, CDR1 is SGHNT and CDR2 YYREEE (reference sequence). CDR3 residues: CASSFSGGPPGELFF.

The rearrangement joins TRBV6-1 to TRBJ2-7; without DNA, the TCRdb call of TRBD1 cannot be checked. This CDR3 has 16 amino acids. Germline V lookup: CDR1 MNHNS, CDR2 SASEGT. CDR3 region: CASSPNNRLSSYEQYF.

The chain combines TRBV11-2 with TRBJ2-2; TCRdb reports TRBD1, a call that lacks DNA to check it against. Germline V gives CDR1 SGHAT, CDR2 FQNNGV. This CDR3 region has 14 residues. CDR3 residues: CASSGDRNTGELFF.